The 14 T cell receptor beta chains in this list originate from one sample, sequenced in a study of early T cells in non-severe SARS-CoV-2 infection. MiXCR was run by TCRdb on the 5' RACE reads, yielding one entry per CDR3 protein. This repertoire shows 15,000 to 20,000 distinct CDR3 sequences, about 5% found once; its top ten account for over 6.5%. What was sequenced was whole blood. These receptors were taken from an adult who was a healthcare worker with PCR-confirmed SARS-CoV-2 infection or an uninfected control (not recorded which).

This clonotype was counted ten times or more. This sequence joins TRBV7-8 and TRBJ1-3; the D gene is possibly TRBD1 (6 bases). CDR3 length equals 16 residues. Germline CDR1 reads SGHVS; CDR2 reads FQNEAQ. V lost 5 bases to trimming and J lost 3 bases, with 17 bases between them. In DNA form, the CDR3 reads TGTGCCAGCAGCACTAATTTCGTACAGGGTGGAAACACCATATATTTT. Translating it yields CASSTNFVQGGNTIYF.

This clonotype has a handful of counts. The chain couples TRBV7-9 to TRBJ2-5; 8 nucleotides agree with TRBD2. The CDR3 has 21 amino acids. Trimming took 4 bases from V and 1 from J; bases not matched to a gene: 23. CDR1 is SEHNR and CDR2 is FQNEAQ in the germline V gene (reference sequence). The CDR3, as DNA: TGTGCCAGCAGCTCTGGCGGGAGTGTTTTCGAGGCGGGAGGCTCCCAAGAGACCCAGTACTTC. This translates into CASSSGGSVFEAGGSQETQYF. The full variable domain, in which reference TRBV7-9 and TRBJ2-5 provide the parts outside the CDR3, is DTGVSQNPRHKITKRGQNVTFRCDPISEHNRLYWYRQTLGQGPEFLTYFQNEAQLEKSRLLSDRFSAERPKGSFSTLEIQRTEQGDSAMYLCASSSGGSVFEAGGSQETQYFGPGTRLLVL.

The sample holds a few counts of this clonotype. The V and J genes are TRBV20-1 and TRBJ2-7, with TRBD2 matching 9 bases. Losses at the gene ends were 3 bases for V and 6 bases for J; bases not matched to a gene: 12. CDR3 size: 15 residues. Germline CDR1 and CDR2: DFQATT and SNEGSKA (reference sequence). The CDR3 nucleotides read TGCAGTGCTAGGCTTGCGGGAGGGCCGGGTCGCGAGCAGTACTTC. This gives the protein CSARLAGGPGREQYF.

This clonotype is deemed medium-sized. The chain recombines TRBV20-1 with TRBJ2-7; TRBD2 matches at 8 bases. Germline CDR1 reads DFQATT; CDR2 reads SNEGSKA (reference sequence). The CDR3 has 14 amino acids. V lost 3 bases, J lost 5 bases, and 9 bases stayed unmatched. CDR3 coding DNA: TGCAGTGCTAGGCCCAGCGGGGGCTGGGACGAGCAGTACTTC. Translated, it gives CSARPSGGWDEQYF.

The rearrangement joins TRBV4-1 to TRBJ2-5; D possibly corresponds to TRBD1 (5 bases). Germline CDR1 reads MGHRA; CDR2 reads YSYEKL. V was clipped by 1 base and J by 2 bases, with 20 bases between them. The CDR3 runs 18 residues. CDR3 in DNA: TGCGCCAGCAGCCAAGGTATTTCTGGACACACAACTCAAGAGACCCAGTACTTC. Amino acid sequence: CASSQGISGHTTQETQYF.

This clonotype is classed as medium-sized. The chain couples TRBV7-2 to TRBJ2-7; 14 nucleotides match TRBD2. From germline, CDR1 is SGHTA and CDR2 FQGNSA. This CDR3 is 19 amino acids long. J lost 4 bases, V lost 1 base, and 12 bases had no gene match. The CDR3 region has the DNA TGTGCCAGCAGCTTAGTCGGCCCGGGACTAGCGGGAGCGAGGTACGAGCAGTACGTC. Translated, it gives CASSLVGPGLAGARYEQYV.

In the case of this clonotype: Being one base from a much bigger clone, this may be a read error. This chain connects TRBV11-3 to TRBJ1-4; D possibly corresponds to TRBD1 (5 bases). V was shortened by 5 bases and J by 3 bases, with 13 bases between the two germline ends. The CDR3 length is 15 residues. Germline V gene data show CDR1 as SGHNT and CDR2 as YENEEA. The CDR3 coding sequence is TGTGCCAGCAGCACAGGCCGCCAGGCTAATGAAAAACTGTTTTTT. Translated: CASSTGRQANEKLFF.

The chain couples TRBV2 to TRBJ2-1, with TRBD1 matching over 7 bases. This CDR3 is 15 amino acids long. Germline values: CDR1 SNHLY, CDR2 FYNNEI. With 7 bases clipped from V and 7 bases from J, the junction kept 13 bases outside the gene matches. The CDR3 here is CASTLKDRELNEQFF. DNA for the CDR3: TGTGCCAGCACCTTAAAAGACAGGGAATTGAATGAGCAGTTCTTC.

The chain is built from TRBV28 and TRBJ2-7; either TRBD1 or TRBD2 may supply D (5 bases each). Germline V gene lookup returns CDR1 MDHEN and CDR2 SYDVKM. With 7 bases removed from V and 4 bases from J, the gap between germline ends came to 20 bases. This CDR3 spans 15 amino acids. CDR3: CASTPPWGSGYEQYF. DNA of the CDR3: TGTGCCAGCACCCCCCCCTGGGGGAGTGGTTACGAGCAGTACTTC.

This clonotype has a count of ten or more. The chain uses TRBV20-1 and TRBJ2-1, with D tentatively TRBD2 (5 bases). The germline V gene has CDR1 DFQATT and CDR2 SNEGSKA (reference sequence). The CDR3 consists of 13 residues. V lost 0 bases to trimming and J lost 9 bases, with 12 bases between them. The CDR3 DNA follows: TGCAGTGCTAGAGATTGGCTAGCCCCTGAGCAGTTCTTC. Amino acids: CSARDWLAPEQFF.

This clonotype was found many times. This chain uses TRBV27 with TRBJ2-1; D is unclear. From germline, CDR1 is MNHEY and CDR2 SMNVEV (reference sequence). There are 15 residues in the CDR3. V lost 4 bases, J lost 9 bases, and 19 bases lay in between. CDR3 DNA sequence: TGTGCCAGCAGTTGGTGGCATTCCGGGTCGGGTGAGCAGTTCTTC. Its protein product is CASSWWHSGSGEQFF.

This clonotype came up many times. The V call is TRBV6-5, the J call TRBJ2-3, with TRBD2 identical over 12 bases. The germline V gene encodes CDR1 MNHEY and CDR2 SVGAGI. Germline trimming cut 4 bases from V and 0 bases from J; bases unmatched to any gene: 2. The CDR3 spans 16 residues. CDR3 nucleotides: TGTGCCAGCAGTTCAGGGACTAGCGGGAGCACAGATACGCAGTATTTT. This gives the protein CASSSGTSGSTDTQYF.

This clonotype was observed many times. CDR3 sequence reads: CASSLGTGDNEQFF. The CDR3 nucleotides read TGCGCCAGCAGCCTAGGGACAGGGGACAATGAGCAGTTCTTC. The chain joins TRBV5-1 to TRBJ2-1; 10 bases map to TRBD1. The germline V gene has CDR1 SGHRS and CDR2 YFSETQ. The CDR3 is made up of 14 amino acids. V lost 4 bases to trimming and J lost 5 bases; unmatched junction nucleotides: 3.

This clonotype was seen a handful of times. CDR3 residues: CASGGSGGSYNEQFF. As DNA, the CDR3 is TGTGCCAGTGGTGGTAGCGGGGGATCCTACAATGAGCAGTTCTTC. The chain recombines TRBV7-8 with TRBJ2-1; 9 bases line up with TRBD2. CDR3 size: 15 residues. The V segment lost 9 bases and the J segment 1 base; nucleotides outside the gene matches: 7. The V gene's germline CDR1 is SGHVS and CDR2 FQNEAQ.